The clone carrying this T cell receptor beta chain was seen repeatedly, ten times or more. One end of the junction does not line up with germline, which may come from a read error. TCRdb reprocessed the 5' RACE reads via MiXCR and lists one record per CDR3 protein. In the table there are approximately 57,000 distinct CDR3 sequences, around 13% of which are singletons. CDR1 is GTSNPN, CDR2 SVGIG, per germline (reference sequence). The CDR3 length is 14 residues. These data are taken from a study of early T cells in non-severe SARS-CoV-2 infection. Input material: whole blood. This receptor was identified in an adult who was a healthcare worker with PCR-confirmed SARS-CoV-2 infection or an uninfected control (not recorded which). The chain combines TRBV30 with TRBJ1-1; 9 nucleotides agree with TRBD1. In DNA form, the CDR3 reads TGTGCCTGGCTCCCGGGACAGGGTATGACTGAAGTTTTCTTT. This gives the protein CAWLPGQGMTEVFF.